This T cell receptor (beta chain) was identified during a study of T cells generated in artificial thymic organoids. With 6 bases removed from V and 8 bases from J, the gap between germline ends came to 16 bases. Germline CDR1 reads WSHSY; CDR2 reads SAAADI. The CDR3 has 14 amino acids. As to this clonotype: The antigen is not known.

Semi-nested PCR with reverse primers in the TRAC or TRBC constant regions amplified each chain separately. TCRdb re-derived calls from the 5' RACE reads in MiXCR, one entry per CDR3 protein. The sample has under 10,000 distinct CDR3 sequences, 20% to 30% seen once. Artificial thymic organoids aggregated human hematopoietic stem and progenitor cells with human DLL1-expressing MS5 murine stromal cells. FACS-sorted CD34+CD3- hematopoietic stem and progenitor cells, with residual T cells removed, seeded the organoids. Organoids were cultured serum-free with B27, FLT3L, IL-7 and ascorbic acid. Organoid and thymic CD3+TCRalphabeta+CD8 single positive T cells were FACS sorted before RNA extraction. Total RNA came from approximately 40,000 to 200,000 sorted cells.

The receptor comes from a human donor who gave cord blood stem cells for thymic organoid culture, a cardiac surgery patient who gave postnatal thymus, or a blood donor (not recorded which). Sequencing input: naive CD8+ T cells grown in artificial thymic organoids from cord blood stem and progenitor cells. Subset in this sample: CD3+TCRalphabeta+CD8SP T cells; for blood, CD45RO-CCR7+ naive CD8+ T cells. The rearrangement links TRBV10-2 to TRBJ2-2, with D perhaps TRBD1 or TRBD2 (5 bases each). CDR3 amino acids: CASSPGPGIGELFF. The CDR3 DNA reads TGCGCCAGCAGCCCGGGACCAGGTATAGGGGAGCTGTTTTTT.